This record looks at one T cell receptor beta chain sequence and its context. The target antigen is unknown. The sample is drawn from a study of T cell responses to AZD1222 COVID-19 vaccine. Here immunoSEQ multiplex PCR was the method, and the copy in TCRdb shows in-frame clones only, minus some. The table includes some 120,000 clones, 88% detected once. The CDR3 is 15 amino acids. V shed 1 base and J shed 1 base, with 10 bases lying between them. In germline, CDR1 is SEHNR, CDR2 FQNEAQ (reference sequence). Study-wide results and limits: Spike-specific TCR breadth and depth both grew after two AZD1222 doses. It was only a handful of AZD1222 recipients who were seropositive at baseline. White British donors predominated, females outnumbered males, and clonal diversity was possibly underestimated. There were vaccine-associated CD4 TCRs across spike, dominant at 160-218 and 743-854.

This clonotype originated in an adult in good health. V gene TRBV7-9 combines with J gene TRBJ1-1; unclear D gene. The sequencing used peripheral blood, collected on day 0 of MenACWY control vaccination. Here the CDR3 reads CASSLVAQSNTEAFF. The CDR3 coding sequence is TGTGCCAGCAGCTTAGTAGCCCAATCGAACACTGAAGCTTTCTTT.